This is a list of T cell receptor beta chains from one sample in a study of blood T cell repertoires in COVID-19. Repertoires were generated with immunoSEQ multiplex PCR, while TCRdb's copy carries only in-frame clones and drops some. Of more than 85,000 clones detected, 70% to 90% appear once; the ten largest clones hold about 2%. The sample comprised peripheral blood. Receptors were obtained from a man aged 50 to 59 with COVID-19, enrolled during active disease. The CDR3 runs from the conserved cysteine through the conserved F or W. Each record gives: D gene, V gene, clone size, J gene, CDR3 protein, CDR3 DNA. A D gene is named only where the DNA matches it firmly. Only part of the rows carry a size: once, few, many, or a class if the clone is expanded.

D gene: NA
V gene: TRBV18
clone size: NA
J gene: TRBJ2-7
CDR3 protein: CASSTGHYEQYF
CDR3 DNA: TGTGCCAGCTCAACCGGACACTACGAGCAGTACTTC

D gene: NA
V gene: TRBV12-3/TRBV12-4
clone size: NA
J gene: TRBJ1-4
CDR3 protein: CASSFSGGEKLFF
CDR3 DNA: TGTGCCAGCAGTTTCTCGGGGGGCGAAAAACTGTTTTTT

D gene: NA
V gene: TRBV14
clone size: NA
J gene: TRBJ1-1
CDR3 protein: CASMGDYPAGKAFF
CDR3 DNA: TGTGCCAGCATGGGGGACTATCCCGCGGGGAAAGCTTTCTTT

D gene: TRBD1
V gene: TRBV28
clone size: few
J gene: TRBJ2-1
CDR3 protein: CASSRQGMSKGQFF
CDR3 DNA: TGTGCCAGCAGCCGACAGGGAATGAGCAAGGGGCAGTTCTTC

D gene: NA
V gene: TRBV3-1/TRBV3-2
clone size: once
J gene: TRBJ1-1
CDR3 protein: CASSHYTEAFF
CDR3 DNA: TGTGCCAGCAGTCACTACACTGAAGCTTTCTTT

D gene: TRBD1
V gene: TRBV5-1
clone size: NA
J gene: TRBJ2-5
CDR3 protein: CASSLGTGRQETQYF
CDR3 DNA: TGCGCCAGCAGCTTGGGGACAGGGAGGCAAGAGACCCAGTACTTC

D gene: TRBD1
V gene: TRBV3-1/TRBV3-2
clone size: NA
J gene: TRBJ1-1
CDR3 protein: CASSPGQGAEAFF
CDR3 DNA: TGTGCCAGCAGCCCAGGACAGGGGGCTGAAGCTTTCTTT

D gene: TRBD2
V gene: TRBV10-3
clone size: NA
J gene: TRBJ2-5
CDR3 protein: CAISASGGARETQYF
CDR3 DNA: TGTGCCATCAGTGCAAGCGGGGGGGCCCGAGAGACCCAGTACTTC

D gene: NA
V gene: TRBV5-5
clone size: NA
J gene: TRBJ1-4
CDR3 protein: CASSLAVPRKLFF
CDR3 DNA: TGTGCCAGCAGCTTAGCGGTCCCCCGAAAACTGTTTTTT

D gene: TRBD2
V gene: TRBV3-1/TRBV3-2
clone size: NA
J gene: TRBJ2-3
CDR3 protein: CASSPLARTSGDSDTQYF
CDR3 DNA: TGTGCCAGCAGCCCACTCGCCAGGACTAGCGGGGATTCAGATACGCAGTATTTT

D gene: NA
V gene: TRBV5-6
clone size: NA
J gene: TRBJ1-4
CDR3 protein: CASSSDTTGKLFF
CDR3 DNA: TGTGCCAGCAGCTCCGACACTACGGGGAAACTGTTTTTT

D gene: NA
V gene: TRBV29-1
clone size: NA
J gene: TRBJ1-1
CDR3 protein: CSVEDFASLANTEAFF
CDR3 DNA: TGCAGCGTTGAAGATTTCGCTAGTCTGGCGAACACTGAAGCTTTCTTT

D gene: TRBD2
V gene: TRBV2
clone size: NA
J gene: TRBJ2-1
CDR3 protein: CASSGDYYNEQFF
CDR3 DNA: TGTGCCAGCAGTGGGGACTATTACAATGAGCAGTTCTTC

D gene: TRBD2
V gene: TRBV11-2
clone size: NA
J gene: TRBJ2-2
CDR3 protein: CASSLAPGTSGTGELFF
CDR3 DNA: TGTGCCAGCAGCTTAGCGCCCGGGACTAGCGGGACCGGGGAGCTGTTTTTT

D gene: NA
V gene: TRBV29-1
clone size: NA
J gene: TRBJ1-2
CDR3 protein: CSAPDRYGYTF
CDR3 DNA: TGCAGCGCCCCGGACAGATATGGCTACACCTTC